The 31 T cell receptor beta chains below come from one sample, sequenced in a study of cytomegalovirus exposure and HLA in healthy donors. Measured with immunoSEQ multiplex PCR; TCRdb has only the in-frame clones, and not every one. The sample shows around 220,000 clones, around four fifths of them seen only once. Sequenced: PBMCs. These receptor sequences come from a woman aged 25 to 39 in good health and CMV-seropositive.

The genes are TRBV9 and TRBJ2-3, with 11 bases fitting TRBD2. Germline CDR1 and CDR2: SGDLS and YYNGEE. The J segment lost 6 bases and the V segment lost 0 bases, leaving 3 bases of the junction unmatched. The CDR3 covers 15 residues. The CDR3 sequence: CASSVEPSGRDTQYF. CDR3 coding DNA: TGTGCCAGCAGCGTAGAGCCTAGCGGGAGGGATACGCAGTATTTT.

The gene calls are TRBV5-1 and TRBJ1-1; 9 nucleotides line up with TRBD1. CDR3 length: 16 residues. With V trimmed by 4 bases and J by 0 bases, 7 bases remained unmatched. In germline, CDR1 is SGHRS, CDR2 YFSETQ. The CDR3 spells CASSTTGGAMNTEAFF. DNA of the CDR3: TGCGCCAGCAGCACAACAGGGGGCGCAATGAACACTGAAGCTTTCTTT.

The chain has TRBV7-8 and TRBJ1-4, with 9 bases that match TRBD1. J lost 8 bases, V lost 5 bases, and 6 bases had no gene match. CDR1 is SGHVS and CDR2 is FQNEAQ in the germline V gene. The CDR3 spans 14 residues. CDR3 sequence (DNA): TGTGCCAGCAGCCCCGGGACAGGGTTCGAAAAACTGTTTTTT. Amino acids: CASSPGTGFEKLFF.

This clone was observed once. Being one base from a much bigger clone, this may be a read error. The rearrangement links TRBV7-2 to TRBJ2-7; TRBD1 might be the D (6 bases). The CDR3 contains 13 residues. Germline V CDR1 and CDR2: SGHTA, FQGNSA. V dropped 4 bases and J dropped 0 bases, with 7 bases sitting between them. The CDR3 reads CASSSDSSYEQYF. The CDR3 DNA reads as TGTGCCAGCAGCTCGGACAGCTCCTACGAGCAGTACTTC.

This clone has just one count. The V and J genes are TRBV27 and TRBJ1-4; D unresolved. The V and J ends lost 4 bases and 6 bases respectively, with 21 bases between them. The CDR3 loop spans 17 amino acids. Germline CDR1 is MNHEY and CDR2 is SMNVEV (reference sequence). CDR3 sequence (DNA): TGTGCCAGCAGTTCCCTGGGGAAACGCGGAGTCGATGAAAAACTGTTTTTT. Its translation: CASSSLGKRGVDEKLFF.

This clone has only one observation. The chain has TRBV7-9 and TRBJ1-2; a weak D match, TRBD1 (5 bases). The germline V gene encodes CDR1 SEHNR and CDR2 FQNEAQ (reference sequence). Deletions cut 5 bases from V and 4 bases from J, with 17 bases between. CDR3 length: 15 residues. CDR3 residues: CASSTGDPRIYGYTF. The DNA for the CDR3 is TGTGCCAGCAGCACGGGGGACCCCCGTATCTATGGCTACACCTTC.

The rearrangement uses TRBV4-1 and TRBJ2-7; unclear D gene. The CDR3 has 13 residues. With 4 bases removed from V and 7 bases from J, the gap between germline ends came to 14 bases. Germline CDR1 is MGHRA and CDR2 is YSYEKL. CDR3 bases: TGCGCCAGCAGCCTAAATGACGTGAGGGAGCAGTACTTC. The encoded protein is CASSLNDVREQYF.

This rearrangement joins TRBV11-2 to TRBJ1-3, with D unresolved. The germline V gene encodes CDR1 SGHAT and CDR2 FQNNGV. Trimming took 5 bases from V and 2 from J, leaving 16 bases between them. This CDR3 has 16 amino acids. The CDR3 sequence: CASSEPGRTPGNTIYF. CDR3 bases: TGTGCCAGCAGCGAACCGGGTAGGACTCCTGGAAACACCATATATTTT.

The chain uses TRBV30 and TRBJ2-7, with D maybe TRBD1 (5 bases). The germline CDR1 and CDR2 sequences are GTSNPN and SVGIG (reference sequence). The CDR3 has 13 residues. Trimming cost V 8 bases and J 2 bases, with 16 bases left between them. In nucleotides, the CDR3 is TGTGCCGTTACAGTCCAGGGCGCCTACGAGCAGTACTTC. It is translated as CAVTVQGAYEQYF.

This chain uses TRBV13 with TRBJ2-7, with TRBD2 matching 9 bases. CDR3 length: 15 amino acids. Per the germline V gene, CDR1 is PRHDT and CDR2 is FYEKMQ (reference sequence). V lost 1 base, J lost 3 bases, and 4 bases stayed unmatched. The CDR3 reads CASSLEGLASYEQYF. CDR3 DNA: TGTGCCAGCAGCTTAGAAGGACTAGCGAGCTACGAGCAGTACTTC.

V gene TRBV5-1 combines with J gene TRBJ2-1, with a possible D match to TRBD2 (6 bases). The germline gives CDR1 SGHRS, CDR2 YFSETQ. V lost 7 bases to trimming and J lost 5 bases, with 16 bases between them. The CDR3 length is 14 residues. The CDR3 spells CASSSQGGDNEQFF. The CDR3 DNA sequence: TGCGCCAGCTCCTCGCAGGGAGGAGACAATGAGCAGTTCTTC.

This clone was observed once. The V call is TRBV6-1, the J call TRBJ2-7, with unresolved D. V lost 3 bases and J 4 bases, leaving 7 bases between the germline ends. Germline V CDR1 and CDR2: MNHNS, SASEGT. The CDR3 runs to 12 residues. The CDR3 is CASSEPFYEQYF. Here the CDR3 DNA reads TGTGCCAGCAGTGAGCCCTTTTACGAGCAGTACTTC.

The V and J genes are TRBV7-2 and TRBJ2-6, with D tentatively TRBD1 (6 bases). The germline gives CDR1 SGHTA, CDR2 FQGNSA. The CDR3 has 16 residues. V gave up 4 bases and J gave up 2 bases, with 12 bases separating them. CDR3 residues: CASSYSGDAGANVLTF. The DNA of the CDR3 is TGTGCCAGCAGCTACTCAGGGGATGCTGGGGCCAACGTCCTGACTTTC.

V gene TRBV12-5 combines with J gene TRBJ1-2; the D is unclear. Germline V gene sequence: CDR1 LGHNT, CDR2 FRNRAP. V was pared by 5 bases and J by 5 bases, with 12 bases between. This CDR3 has 13 amino acids. The CDR3 reads CASGPEGWYGYTF. CDR3 DNA: TGTGCTAGTGGTCCAGAGGGTTGGTATGGCTACACCTTC. Variable domain in full (rest from reference TRBV12-5 and TRBJ1-2): DARVTQTPRHKVTEMGQEVTMRCQPILGHNTVFWYRQTMMQGLELLAYFRNRAPLDDSGMPKDRFSAEMPDATLATLKIQPSEPRDSAVYFCASGPEGWYGYTFGSGTRLTVV.

The V call is TRBV19, the J call TRBJ1-1, with D hard to call. The CDR3 spans 13 residues. The germline V and J ends were trimmed by 6 bases and 9 bases, with 17 bases remaining between them. Germline V lookup: CDR1 LNHDA, CDR2 SQIVND (reference sequence). This chain's CDR3 is CASSQIIETQAFF. As DNA, the CDR3 is TGTGCCAGTAGCCAAATCATAGAAACCCAAGCTTTCTTT. Supplemented by reference TRBV19 and TRBJ1-1, the full variable domain reads DGGITQSPKYLFRKEGQNVTLSCEQNLNHDAMYWYRQDPGQGLRLIYYSQIVNDFQKGDIAEGYSVSREKKESFPLTVTSAQKNPTAFYLCASSQIIETQAFFGQGTRLTVV.

This clone was seen a few times. Other DNA sequences in the same sample also yield this CDR3. The chain carries TRBV14 and TRBJ2-7; D not resolved. CDR1 and CDR2 (germline): SGHDN, FVKESK. With 2 bases removed from V and 0 bases from J, the gap between germline ends came to 2 bases. There are 12 residues in the CDR3. CDR3 sequence: CASSQSSYEQYF. CDR3 bases: TGTGCCAGCAGCCAAAGCTCCTACGAGCAGTACTTC.

This chain joins TRBV27 and TRBJ2-7; D unresolved. CDR1 MNHEY and CDR2 SMNVEV come from the germline V gene (reference sequence). Trimming removed 6 bases at V and 4 bases at J, with 7 bases between. The CDR3 has 11 residues. The CDR3 sequence is CASSDGYEQYF. In DNA, the CDR3 is TGTGCCAGCAGCGATGGATACGAGCAGTACTTC.

CDR3 bases: TGTCTTTCAACAGGGGGCTATGGCTACACCTTC. Translation gives CLSTGGYGYTF. The chain carries TRBV28 and TRBJ1-2; TRBD1 matches 8 bases. The CDR3 length is 11 residues. Looked up from germline, CDR1 is MDHEN and CDR2 is SYDVKM.

V usage is TRBV30 and J usage is TRBJ2-1; 13 positions match TRBD2. This CDR3 is built from 14 residues. Germline V gene data show CDR1 as GTSNPN and CDR2 as SVGIG (reference sequence). The V gene end was trimmed by 0 bases and the J gene end by 8 bases; junction bases not matched to a gene: 1. The DNA of the CDR3 is TGTGCCTGGAGTGTACTAGCGGGAGGGGATGAGCAGTTCTTC. Its translation: CAWSVLAGGDEQFF.

CDR3 protein: CASSLYSAGENTEAFF. DNA of the CDR3: TGTGCCAGCAGCTTGTACTCCGCTGGGGAGAACACTGAAGCTTTCTTT. J is TRBJ1-1 and V is TRBV5-6; D remains unclear. V was pared by 1 base and J by 1 base, with 14 bases between. The CDR3 runs 16 residues. Germline V gene sequence: CDR1 SGHDT, CDR2 YYEEEE.

The CDR3 bases are TGTGCCAGCAGTGCTACAGTGGGACTAGCTATCTACGAGCAGTACTTC. Translated, it gives CASSATVGLAIYEQYF. This chain links TRBV6-1 with TRBJ2-7; 9 bases map to TRBD2. V shed 4 bases, J shed 3 bases, and the junction held 10 bases outside the gene matches. The CDR3 runs to 16 residues. In germline, CDR1 is MNHNS, CDR2 SASEGT.

The chain carries TRBV4-1 and TRBJ2-3; 9 bases are a match to TRBD1. Germline CDR1 MGHRA, CDR2 YSYEKL. This CDR3 has 16 residues. Trimming at V came to 1 base and at J to 2 bases, leaving 4 bases not matched to a gene. CDR3 DNA sequence: TGCGCCAGCAGCCAAGCCGGGACAGGGATCACAGATACGCAGTATTTT. Its protein is CASSQAGTGITDTQYF.

This clone was counted between two and nine times. CDR3 in DNA: TGTGCCAGTAGTATACAAGAACAGTCCTATGGCTACACCTTC. As protein: CASSIQEQSYGYTF. The chain is built from TRBV19 and TRBJ1-2; D gene uncertain. With 2 bases removed from V and 4 bases from J, the gap between germline ends came to 11 bases. Germline CDR1 reads LNHDA; CDR2 reads SQIVND (reference sequence). This CDR3 has 14 amino acids.

This chain connects TRBV27 to TRBJ2-7; 8 bases are shared with TRBD2. V lost 2 bases, J lost 5 bases, and 11 bases stayed unmatched. Germline assignment: CDR1 MNHEY and CDR2 SMNVEV (reference sequence). The CDR3 is 16 residues long. The CDR3 region is CASSLIPAGEGNEQYF. The CDR3 region has the DNA TGTGCCAGCAGTTTAATCCCAGCGGGAGAAGGGAACGAGCAGTACTTC.

The chain employs TRBV19 and TRBJ1-2, with 10 bases lining up with TRBD1. The ends lost 1 base at V and 7 bases at J; junction bases unmatched: 9. This CDR3 comprises 16 residues. In germline, CDR1 is LNHDA, CDR2 SQIVND (reference sequence). The CDR3 is CASSIAGTGAWSGYTF. The CDR3 DNA sequence: TGTGCCAGTAGTATAGCTGGGACAGGGGCATGGAGTGGCTACACCTTC.

This chain joins TRBV4-1 and TRBJ1-5; no clear D. CDR3 size: 16 residues. CDR1 and CDR2 (germline): MGHRA, YSYEKL. With 1 base removed from V and 4 bases from J, the gap between germline ends came to 14 bases. Here the CDR3 DNA reads TGCGCCAGCAGCCAAGTTTTAGGGTTAGGAAATCAGCCCCAGCATTTT. It specifies CASSQVLGLGNQPQHF.

V usage is TRBV7-3 and J usage is TRBJ2-7, with TRBD1 matching 9 bases. Germline CDR1 reads SGHTA; CDR2 reads FQGTGA. The junction had 7 bases not matched to a gene; V was cut back by 4 bases and J by 3 bases. The CDR3 runs 15 residues. CDR3: CASSSTGTGFYEQYF. The CDR3, as DNA: TGTGCCAGCAGCTCAACTGGGACAGGGTTCTACGAGCAGTACTTC.

The chain is built from TRBV19 and TRBJ2-1; 7 bases align to TRBD1. Germline V CDR1 and CDR2: LNHDA, SQIVND (reference sequence). This CDR3 contains 11 residues. Trimming at V came to 4 bases and at J to 15 bases, leaving 6 bases not matched to a gene. The CDR3 loop is CASSTSTGLFF. The CDR3 bases are TGTGCCAGTAGTACATCGACAGGGCTGTTCTTC.

The chain couples TRBV19 to TRBJ1-1; 8 nucleotides align to TRBD1. The CDR3 contains 15 residues. Trimming cost V 3 bases and J 1 base; bases outside gene matches: 4. Germline V gene lookup returns CDR1 LNHDA and CDR2 SQIVND (reference sequence). CDR3 region: CASSMTGEGNTEAFF. DNA of the CDR3: TGTGCCAGTAGTATGACAGGGGAGGGGAACACTGAAGCTTTCTTT.

The chain joins TRBV5-1 to TRBJ1-1; TRBD1 matches 9 bases. The ends lost 4 bases at V and 7 bases at J; junction bases unmatched: 8. From germline, CDR1 is SGHRS and CDR2 YFSETQ. The CDR3 is 14 residues long. The DNA of the CDR3 is TGCGCCAGCAGCACGGGACAGGGTCGGATTGAAGCTTTCTTT. Protein: CASSTGQGRIEAFF.

This clone is a singleton in its sample. The rearrangement joins TRBV9 to TRBJ1-2, with a possible D match to TRBD1 (5 bases). The CDR3 contains 14 residues. V lost 0 bases and J 4 bases, leaving 10 bases between the germline ends. Germline V gives CDR1 SGDLS, CDR2 YYNGEE. CDR3 region: CASSVGSGLYGYTF. In DNA form, the CDR3 reads TGTGCCAGCAGCGTAGGGTCGGGACTCTATGGCTACACCTTC. The full variable domain, completed using reference TRBV9 and TRBJ1-2, is DSGVTQTPKHLITATGQRVTLRCSPRSGDLSVYWYQQSLDQGLQFLIQYYNGEERAKGNILERFSAQQFPDLHSELNLSSLELGDSALYFCASSVGSGLYGYTFGSGTRLTVV.